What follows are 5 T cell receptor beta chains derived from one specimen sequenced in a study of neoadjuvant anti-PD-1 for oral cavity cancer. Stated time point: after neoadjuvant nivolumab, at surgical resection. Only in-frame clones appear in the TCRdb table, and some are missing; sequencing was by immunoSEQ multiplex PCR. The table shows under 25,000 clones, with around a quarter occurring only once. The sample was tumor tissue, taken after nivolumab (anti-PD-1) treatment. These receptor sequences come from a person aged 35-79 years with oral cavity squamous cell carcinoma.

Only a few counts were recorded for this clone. CDR3 DNA: TGTGCCAGCAGTGACCGGGGACCTCAGGGCGATGGCTACACCTTC. Amino acid sequence: CASSDRGPQGDGYTF. The V call is TRBV2, the J call TRBJ1-2, with a possible D match to TRBD1 (5 bases). CDR3 size: 15 residues. Germline CDR1 reads SNHLY; CDR2 reads FYNNEI. Trimming took off 3 bases at V and 6 bases at J, with 17 bases between the two ends.

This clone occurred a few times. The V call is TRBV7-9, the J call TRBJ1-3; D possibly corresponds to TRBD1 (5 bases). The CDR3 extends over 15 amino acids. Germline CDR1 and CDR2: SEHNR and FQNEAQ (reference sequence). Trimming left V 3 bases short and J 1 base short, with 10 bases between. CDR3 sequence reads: CASSFAGWSGNTIYF. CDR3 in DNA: TGTGCCAGCAGCTTCGCAGGGTGGTCTGGAAACACCATATATTTT.

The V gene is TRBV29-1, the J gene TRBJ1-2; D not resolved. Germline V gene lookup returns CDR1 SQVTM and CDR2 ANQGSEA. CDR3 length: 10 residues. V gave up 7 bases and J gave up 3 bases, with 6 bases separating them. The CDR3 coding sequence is TGCAGCGCCCGAGACTATGGCTACACCTTC. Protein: CSARDYGYTF.

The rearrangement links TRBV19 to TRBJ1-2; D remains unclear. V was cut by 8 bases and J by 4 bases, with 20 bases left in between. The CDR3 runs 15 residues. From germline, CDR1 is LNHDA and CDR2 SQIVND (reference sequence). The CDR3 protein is CASEATRTGGYGYTF. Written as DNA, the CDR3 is TGTGCCAGTGAAGCTACAAGGACTGGCGGCTATGGCTACACCTTC.

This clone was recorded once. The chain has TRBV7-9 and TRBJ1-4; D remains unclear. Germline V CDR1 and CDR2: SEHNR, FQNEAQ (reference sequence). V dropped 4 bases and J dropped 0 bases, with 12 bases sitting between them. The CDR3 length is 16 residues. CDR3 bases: TGTGCCAGCAGCTCCCGGGCCGTCACAACTAATGAAAAACTGTTTTTT. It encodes CASSSRAVTTNEKLFF.